These T cell receptor beta chains were read from a single sample in a study of blood T cell repertoires in COVID-19. Method: immunoSEQ multiplex PCR; TCRdb's copy keeps in-frame clones and lacks some. The sample carries roughly 220,000 clones, around 87% recorded once. The sequencing sample was made of PBMCs or T cells enriched from blood (not recorded which). The receptors here all came from a woman aged 18 to 35 in a cohort exposed to, infected with or recovered from COVID-19 (not recorded which). CDR3s include the opening cysteine and the closing phenylalanine or tryptophan. Each record gives: clone size, V gene, J gene, D gene, CDR3 protein, CDR3 DNA. A D gene is named only where the DNA matches it firmly. Clone size, where shown, is once, few, many, or a class for clones that have expanded.

clone_size: NA
v_call: TRBV11-2
j_call: TRBJ1-2
d_call: NA
cdr3_aa: CASSLESWYRADYGYTF
cdr3_nt: TGTGCCAGCAGCCTAGAGAGTTGGTACAGGGCTGACTATGGCTACACCTTC

clone_size: once
v_call: TRBV29-1
j_call: TRBJ2-1
d_call: TRBD2
cdr3_aa: CSVDRLAGRSYNEQFF
cdr3_nt: TGCAGCGTTGATAGACTAGCGGGAAGGTCCTACAATGAGCAGTTCTTC

clone_size: NA
v_call: TRBV28
j_call: TRBJ1-5
d_call: TRBD1
cdr3_aa: CASRQRTGGAISNQPQHF
cdr3_nt: TGTGCCAGCAGACAACGGACAGGGGGCGCGATAAGCAATCAGCCCCAGCATTTT

clone_size: NA
v_call: TRBV10-1
j_call: TRBJ1-2
d_call: TRBD1
cdr3_aa: CASSESVTGGSGYTF
cdr3_nt: TGCGCCAGCAGTGAGTCGGTGACAGGGGGAAGTGGCTACACCTTC

clone_size: NA
v_call: TRBV11-3
j_call: TRBJ2-2
d_call: NA
cdr3_aa: CASSPIAEKGSGELFF
cdr3_nt: TGTGCCAGCAGCCCTATAGCGGAAAAGGGTTCTGGGGAGCTGTTTTTT

clone_size: NA
v_call: TRBV13
j_call: TRBJ1-1
d_call: NA
cdr3_aa: CASSFGVAEAFF
cdr3_nt: TGTGCCAGCAGCTTCGGGGTGGCTGAAGCTTTCTTT

clone_size: NA
v_call: TRBV5-1
j_call: TRBJ1-5
d_call: NA
cdr3_aa: CASSLVGGDQPQHF
cdr3_nt: TGCGCCAGCAGCTTGGTCGGGGGGGATCAGCCCCAGCATTTT

clone_size: NA
v_call: TRBV3-1/TRBV3-2
j_call: TRBJ1-6
d_call: NA
cdr3_aa: CASSQGGSPLHF
cdr3_nt: TGTGCCAGCAGCCAAGGAGGTTCACCCCTCCACTTT

clone_size: NA
v_call: TRBV4-1
j_call: TRBJ2-3
d_call: TRBD2
cdr3_aa: CASSQVAGPSTDTQYF
cdr3_nt: TGCGCCAGCAGCCAGGTAGCGGGCCCCAGCACAGATACGCAGTATTTT

clone_size: NA
v_call: TRBV18
j_call: TRBJ1-2
d_call: TRBD1
cdr3_aa: CASSPEGQNGYTF
cdr3_nt: TGTGCCAGCTCACCAGAGGGACAGAATGGCTACACCTTC

clone_size: NA
v_call: TRBV12-3/TRBV12-4
j_call: TRBJ1-6
d_call: NA
cdr3_aa: CASAGRISPLHF
cdr3_nt: TGTGCCAGCGCCGGGAGGATTTCACCCCTCCACTTT

clone_size: NA
v_call: TRBV9
j_call: TRBJ2-7
d_call: TRBD1
cdr3_aa: CASSVDWGQGAREQYF
cdr3_nt: TGTGCCAGCAGCGTAGATTGGGGACAGGGGGCTAGGGAGCAGTACTTC

clone_size: NA
v_call: TRBV7-8
j_call: TRBJ1-5
d_call: TRBD1
cdr3_aa: CASSLGYYVGQDNQPQHF
cdr3_nt: TGTGCCAGCAGCTTAGGATATTATGTGGGACAGGACAATCAGCCCCAGCATTTT

clone_size: NA
v_call: TRBV28
j_call: TRBJ2-2
d_call: NA
cdr3_aa: CASSPRGGELFF
cdr3_nt: TGTGCCAGCAGTCCCCGGGGCGGGGAGCTGTTTTTT

clone_size: once
v_call: TRBV5-1
j_call: TRBJ1-6
d_call: NA
cdr3_aa: CASRRMTGENSPLHF
cdr3_nt: TGCGCCAGCAGGCGAATGACGGGTGAGAATTCACCCCTCCACTTT

clone_size: NA
v_call: TRBV28
j_call: TRBJ1-5
d_call: TRBD1
cdr3_aa: CASSSPGQGRQPQHF
cdr3_nt: TGTGCCAGCAGTTCCCCCGGACAGGGGCGTCAGCCCCAGCATTTT